This T cell receptor beta chain comes out of a study of blood T cell repertoires in COVID-19. Per the original data handling: Reference gene primers were amplified, and this amplification served to estimate nucleated cell counts. Profiling relied on immunoSEQ multiplex PCR, and the TCRdb table lists in-frame clones only, not all of them. Clone size and V and J calls were adopted from that table, with D and trimming inferred from the DNA. The sample includes 130,000 or so clones, about 87% seen only once; the top ten take 10%. The CDR3 extends over 15 amino acids. The ends lost 2 bases at V and 8 bases at J; junction bases unmatched: 8. Per germline, CDR1 GTSNPN and CDR2 SVGIG (reference sequence).

The genes are TRBV30 and TRBJ1-3; 11 nucleotides match TRBD1. The sequence came from a man aged 45-65 years with acute or convalescent COVID-19. The source material was peripheral blood. CDR3 protein: CAWSLTGQGGDTIYF. The CDR3 nucleotides read TGTGCCTGGAGTCTTACGGGACAGGGGGGAGACACCATATATTTT.